A selection of T cell receptor beta chains follows, all from one sample in a study of early T cells in non-severe SARS-CoV-2 infection. TCRdb reanalysed the 5' RACE reads using MiXCR and keeps one entry per CDR3 protein. The repertoire holds tens of thousands of distinct CDR3 sequences, 7% to 10% seen once, with roughly 4% in the top ten. Sample: whole blood. These receptors all come from an adult who was a healthcare worker with PCR-confirmed SARS-CoV-2 infection or an uninfected control (not recorded which). CDR3s include the opening cysteine and the closing phenylalanine or tryptophan. The order of the fields is V gene, clone size, D gene, J gene, CDR3 protein, CDR3 DNA. D genes are given only for firm matches. The size entry is marked missing in some rows and otherwise reads once, few, many or a size class.

TRBV10-3,few,NA,TRBJ2-1,CAISGDWKQQFF,TGTGCCATCAGTGGAGACTGGAAGCAGCAGTTCTTC
TRBV10-2,many,NA,TRBJ2-1,CASSVAEDNEQFF,TGCGCCAGCAGTGTAGCGGAGGACAATGAGCAGTTCTTC
TRBV9,NA,NA,TRBJ1-2,CASSVNDGYTF,TGTGCCAGCAGCGTAAATGATGGCTACACCTTC
TRBV11-1,few,NA,TRBJ2-5,CASSRRELQETQYF,TGTGCCAGCAGCCGCAGGGAATTACAAGAGACCCAGTACTTC
TRBV5-1,NA,NA,TRBJ2-3,CASSLGSRTDTQYF,TGCGCCAGCAGCCTAGGGTCTCGCACAGATACGCAGTATTTT
TRBV3-1,NA,NA,TRBJ2-1,CASNGRNSYNEQFF,TGTGCCAGCAACGGGAGAAACTCCTACAATGAGCAGTTCTTC
TRBV21-1,many,NA,TRBJ2-1,CASSKGSGGAANEQFF,TGTGCCAGCAGCAAGGGGAGCGGGGGGGCCGCGAATGAGCAGTTCTTC
TRBV28,NA,NA,TRBJ2-3,CASSLSSSRGGGDTQYF,TGTGCCAGCAGTTTATCTAGCTCAAGGGGCGGTGGGGATACGCAGTATTTT
TRBV20-1,few,NA,TRBJ1-4,CSAPMGAVDEKLFF,TGCAGTGCACCCATGGGGGCAGTAGATGAAAAACTGTTTTTT
TRBV6-5,NA,NA,TRBJ2-3,CASSFVAVGTDTQYF,TGTGCCAGCAGTTTCGTAGCGGTGGGCACAGATACGCAGTATTTT
TRBV6-2/TRBV6-3,NA,NA,TRBJ2-1,CAITRGARLNEQFF,TGTGCCATCACTCGGGGGGCCAGGTTGAATGAGCAGTTCTTC
TRBV27,NA,TRBD2,TRBJ2-2,CASNLPVAGGPGTGELFF,TGTGCCAGCAATTTACCGGTAGCGGGAGGGCCGGGCACCGGGGAGCTGTTTTTT
TRBV7-8,NA,TRBD2,TRBJ2-7,CASSLVPSGVSYEQYF,TGTGCCAGCAGCTTAGTTCCTAGCGGGGTGTCCTACGAGCAGTACTTC
TRBV2,few,NA,TRBJ2-3,CASRETRIKSIF,TGTGCCAGCAGAGAGACCAGAATTAAGTCGATTTTT
TRBV6-5,NA,NA,TRBJ1-1,CASTRGSVNTEAFF,TGTGCCAGCACCCGGGGCAGCGTGAACACTGAAGCTTTCTTT
TRBV28,few,NA,TRBJ2-5,CASSPVMATLQETQYF,TGTGCCAGCAGTCCAGTGATGGCAACCCTTCAAGAGACCCAGTACTTC
TRBV27,many,NA,TRBJ1-1,CASSSISTGNRAFF,TGTGCCAGCAGTTCAATCTCGACAGGCAACCGGGCTTTCTTT
TRBV5-6,few,NA,TRBJ2-1,CASSSYGQIYNEQFF,TGTGCCAGCAGCTCCTATGGACAAATTTACAATGAGCAGTTCTTC
TRBV30,many,NA,TRBJ1-6,CAWRSGRSSPLHF,TGTGCCTGGAGATCGGGTCGGAGTTCACCCCTCCACTTT
TRBV11-2,NA,TRBD1,TRBJ1-2,CASSPSGTDPYRYGYTF,TGTGCCAGCAGCCCCTCCGGGACAGATCCGTATCGGTATGGCTACACCTTC
TRBV11-2,many,NA,TRBJ2-7,CASSLEGFSYEQYF,TGTGCCAGCAGCTTAGAGGGGTTCTCCTACGAGCAGTACTTC
TRBV29-1,many,TRBD1,TRBJ2-5,CSVEPHGQGETQYF,TGCAGCGTTGAACCCCACGGACAGGGTGAGACCCAGTACTTC
TRBV9,few,NA,TRBJ1-5,CASSVLGLSNQPQHF,TGTGCCAGCAGCGTCCTGGGCCTTAGCAATCAGCCCCAGCATTTT
TRBV28,few,TRBD2,TRBJ2-7,CASRGSSGRPYEQYF,TGTGCCAGCAGGGGGTCTAGCGGGAGGCCCTACGAGCAGTACTTC
TRBV10-1,NA,NA,TRBJ2-7,CASMRLNLPYEQYF,TGCGCCAGCATGCGTCTTAATTTGCCCTACGAGCAGTACTTC
TRBV7-3,few,NA,TRBJ1-3,CASSLGVAGNTIYF,TGTGCCAGCAGCTTGGGGGTTGCTGGAAACACCATATATTTT
TRBV7-6,NA,NA,TRBJ2-7,CASSLNGYEQYF,TGTGCCAGCAGCTTAAACGGCTACGAGCAGTACTTC
TRBV5-8,NA,TRBD1,TRBJ2-1,CASSQGVNEQFF,TGTGCCAGCAGCCAGGGGGTCAATGAGCAGTTCTTC
TRBV19,few,NA,TRBJ1-4,CASSMMGATNEKLFF,TGTGCCAGTAGTATGATGGGTGCAACTAATGAAAAACTGTTTTTT
TRBV20-1,few,NA,TRBJ1-5,CSAESGTGALAQHF,TGCAGTGCTGAGTCGGGCACAGGTGCCTTAGCCCAGCATTTT
TRBV5-4,few,NA,TRBJ1-4,CASSLGGGGYDEKLFF,TGTGCCAGCAGCTTGGGCGGAGGGGGATATGATGAAAAACTGTTTTTT
TRBV19,NA,NA,TRBJ1-5,CASSTTGGYQPQHF,TGTGCCAGTAGTACAACCGGGGGCTATCAGCCCCAGCATTTT
TRBV11-2,few,TRBD1,TRBJ2-1,CASSGDRDRGDNEQFF,TGTGCCAGCAGCGGGGACCGGGACAGGGGGGACAATGAGCAGTTCTTC
TRBV5-1,many,NA,TRBJ2-1,CASSPTKDNEQFF,TGCGCCAGCAGCCCCACAAAAGACAATGAGCAGTTCTTC
TRBV15,NA,NA,TRBJ2-3,CATSNTILSEPTDTQYF,TGTGCCACCAGCAACACCATACTCAGCGAGCCCACAGATACGCAGTATTTT
TRBV10-2,NA,NA,TRBJ1-3,CASSELWISGNTIYF,TGCGCCAGCAGTGAGCTCTGGATCTCTGGAAACACCATATATTTT
TRBV7-9,few,TRBD2,TRBJ2-3,CASSRAGLAGVDTQYF,TGTGCCAGCAGCCGGGCGGGACTAGCGGGAGTAGATACGCAGTATTTT
TRBV20-1,few,TRBD2,TRBJ2-1,CSASLAGGTNEQFF,TGCAGTGCTAGTTTGGCGGGAGGGACGAATGAGCAGTTCTTC
TRBV20-1,few,TRBD2,TRBJ2-5,CSARGTSGERETQYF,TGCAGTGCTAGGGGGACTAGCGGGGAGAGAGAGACCCAGTACTTC
TRBV30,NA,NA,TRBJ2-2,CACQHRELFF,TGTGCCTGCCAGCATAGGGAGCTGTTTTTT
TRBV3-1,many,NA,TRBJ1-1,CASSQVRGITEAFF,TGTGCCAGCAGTCAAGTCCGAGGGATCACTGAAGCTTTCTTT
TRBV30,many,NA,TRBJ2-1,CAWMRGHNEQFF,TGTGCCTGGATGCGAGGGCACAATGAGCAGTTCTTC
TRBV29-1,few,NA,TRBJ2-3,CSGGASGTDTQYF,TGCAGCGGGGGGGCTAGCGGCACAGATACGCAGTATTTT
TRBV9,few,NA,TRBJ1-2,CASSFDSHPSYGYTF,TGTGCCAGCAGCTTCGACAGTCATCCTAGCTATGGCTACACCTTC
TRBV6-6,few,NA,TRBJ1-5,CASSPGVEQPQHF,TGTGCCAGCAGTCCAGGGGTCGAGCAGCCCCAGCATTTT
TRBV4-1,NA,NA,TRBJ2-7,CASSQGTRTGTYEQYF,TGCGCCAGCAGCCAAGGGACTAGGACAGGGACCTACGAGCAGTACTTC
TRBV20-1,few,TRBD1,TRBJ2-7,CSAKGDRVYEQYF,TGCAGTGCTAAGGGGGACAGGGTCTACGAGCAGTACTTC
TRBV15,NA,TRBD1,TRBJ2-5,CATSSHPRTGQETQYF,TGTGCCACCAGCAGTCACCCCCGGACAGGGCAGGAGACCCAGTACTTC
TRBV5-6,few,NA,TRBJ2-1,CASSSADNEQFF,TGTGCCAGCAGCTCGGCGGACAATGAGCAGTTCTTC
TRBV29-1,many,NA,TRBJ2-1,CSVEGGVSSYNEQFF,TGCAGCGTTGAAGGAGGGGTCAGTTCCTACAATGAGCAGTTCTTC
TRBV15,few,TRBD1,TRBJ2-2,CATSRGPGQAVGELFF,TGTGCCACCAGCAGGGGCCCGGGACAGGCTGTCGGGGAGCTGTTTTTT
TRBV28,NA,TRBD1,TRBJ2-4,CASRPTGGSAKNIQYF,TGTGCCAGCAGACCTACAGGGGGGTCAGCCAAAAACATTCAGTACTTC